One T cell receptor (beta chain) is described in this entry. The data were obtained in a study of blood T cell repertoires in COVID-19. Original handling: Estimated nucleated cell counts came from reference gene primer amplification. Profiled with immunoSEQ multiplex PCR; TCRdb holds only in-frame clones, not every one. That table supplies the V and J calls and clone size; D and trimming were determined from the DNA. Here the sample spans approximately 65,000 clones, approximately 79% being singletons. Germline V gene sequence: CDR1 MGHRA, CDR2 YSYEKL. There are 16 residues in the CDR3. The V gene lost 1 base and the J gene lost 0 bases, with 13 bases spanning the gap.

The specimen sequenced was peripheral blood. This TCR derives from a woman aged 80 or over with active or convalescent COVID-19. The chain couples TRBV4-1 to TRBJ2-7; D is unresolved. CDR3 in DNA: TGCGCCAGCAGCCAAGGGTGGAGATATGACTCCTACGAGCAGTACTTC. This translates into CASSQGWRYDSYEQYF.